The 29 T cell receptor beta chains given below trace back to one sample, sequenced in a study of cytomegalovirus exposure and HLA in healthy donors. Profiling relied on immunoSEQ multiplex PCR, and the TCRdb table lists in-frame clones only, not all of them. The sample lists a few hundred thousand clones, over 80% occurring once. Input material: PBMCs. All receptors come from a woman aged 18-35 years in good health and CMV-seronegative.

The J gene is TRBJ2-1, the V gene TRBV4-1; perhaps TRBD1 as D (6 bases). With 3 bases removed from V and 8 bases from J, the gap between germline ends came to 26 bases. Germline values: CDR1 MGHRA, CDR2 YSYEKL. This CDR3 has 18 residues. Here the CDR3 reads CASSQDGTSPRWVDEQFF. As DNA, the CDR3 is TGCGCCAGCAGCCAGGACGGGACATCTCCTCGATGGGTCGATGAGCAGTTCTTC.

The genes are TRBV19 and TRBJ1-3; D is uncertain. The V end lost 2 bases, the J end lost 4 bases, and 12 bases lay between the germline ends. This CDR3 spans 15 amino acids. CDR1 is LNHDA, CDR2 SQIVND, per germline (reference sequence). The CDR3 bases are TGTGCCAGTAGTATATACGAGGGAGGAGGAAACACCATATATTTT. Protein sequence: CASSIYEGGGNTIYF.

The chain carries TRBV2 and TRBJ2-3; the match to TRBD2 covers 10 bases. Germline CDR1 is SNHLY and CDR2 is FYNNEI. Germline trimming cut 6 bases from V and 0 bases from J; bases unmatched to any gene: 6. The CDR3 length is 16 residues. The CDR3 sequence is CASRTGLAISTDTQYF. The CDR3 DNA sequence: TGTGCCAGCAGAACGGGACTAGCGATAAGCACAGATACGCAGTATTTT.

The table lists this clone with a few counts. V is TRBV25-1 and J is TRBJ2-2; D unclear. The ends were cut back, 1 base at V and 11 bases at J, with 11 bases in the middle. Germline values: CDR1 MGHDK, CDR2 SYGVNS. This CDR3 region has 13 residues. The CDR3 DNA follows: TGTGCCAGCAGTGAATGGGCCTCGTCTGAGCTGTTTTTT. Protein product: CASSEWASSELFF.

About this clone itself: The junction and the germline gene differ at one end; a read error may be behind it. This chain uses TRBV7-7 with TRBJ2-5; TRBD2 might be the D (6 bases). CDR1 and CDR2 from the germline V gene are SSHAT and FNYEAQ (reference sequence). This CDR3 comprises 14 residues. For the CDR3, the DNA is TGTGCTAGCAGCTTATTGAGGGGAGGAGAGACCCAGTACTTC. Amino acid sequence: CASSLLRGGETQYF.

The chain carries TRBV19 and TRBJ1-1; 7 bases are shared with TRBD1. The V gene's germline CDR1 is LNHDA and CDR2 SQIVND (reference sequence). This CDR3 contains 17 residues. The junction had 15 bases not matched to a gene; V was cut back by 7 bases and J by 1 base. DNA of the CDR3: TGTGCCAGTAAGGGAGCCCTGGGCCGGGACAGGAACACTGAAGCTTTCTTT. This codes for CASKGALGRDRNTEAFF.

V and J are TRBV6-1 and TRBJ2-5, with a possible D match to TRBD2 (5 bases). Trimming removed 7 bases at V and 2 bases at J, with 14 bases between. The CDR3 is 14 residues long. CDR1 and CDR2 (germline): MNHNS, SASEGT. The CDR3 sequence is CASTPGLVQETQYF. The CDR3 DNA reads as TGTGCCAGCACTCCAGGACTGGTTCAAGAGACCCAGTACTTC.

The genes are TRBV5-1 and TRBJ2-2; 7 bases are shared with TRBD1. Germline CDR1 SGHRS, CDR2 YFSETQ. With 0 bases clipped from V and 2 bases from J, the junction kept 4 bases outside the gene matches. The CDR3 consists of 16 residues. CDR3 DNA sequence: TGCGCCAGCAGCTTGGTCAGGGGGAGAAACACCGGGGAGCTGTTTTTT. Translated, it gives CASSLVRGRNTGELFF. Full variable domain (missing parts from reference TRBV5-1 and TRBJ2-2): KAGVTQTPRYLIKTRGQQVTLSCSPISGHRSVSWYQQTPGQGLQFLFEYFSETQRNKGNFPGRFSGRQFSNSRSEMNVSTLELGDSALYLCASSLVRGRNTGELFFGEGSRLTVL.

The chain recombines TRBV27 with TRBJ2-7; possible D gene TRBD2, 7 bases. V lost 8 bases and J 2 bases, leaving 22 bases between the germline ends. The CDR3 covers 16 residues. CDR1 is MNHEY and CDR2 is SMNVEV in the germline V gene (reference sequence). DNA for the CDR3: TGTGCCAGCTCCGAAAGGGGGAGGGCCCAAACCTACGAGCAGTACTTC. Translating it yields CASSERGRAQTYEQYF.

The CDR3 region has the DNA TGTGCCAGCACCCCTCCTTATAGCAATCAGCCCCAGCATTTT. It specifies CASTPPYSNQPQHF. The V and J genes are TRBV28 and TRBJ1-5, with D hard to call. Trimming took 7 bases from V and 0 from J, leaving 10 bases between them. Germline CDR1 is MDHEN and CDR2 is SYDVKM. CDR3 length: 14 residues. The full variable domain, rest sourced from reference TRBV28 and TRBJ1-5, is DVKVTQSSRYLVKRTGEKVFLECVQDMDHENMFWYRQDPGLGLRLIYFSYDVKMKEKGDIPEGYSVSREKKERFSLILESASTNQTSMYLCASTPPYSNQPQHFGDGTRLSIL.

DNA of the CDR3: TGTGCCAGCAGCCCCCGGGGATCGGGGGTGGCCGGGGAGCTGTTTTTT. This encodes CASSPRGSGVAGELFF. The J gene is TRBJ2-2, the V gene TRBV13; maybe TRBD2 (6 bases). The CDR3 covers 16 residues. Trimming took 5 bases from V and 6 from J, leaving 19 bases between them. Germline values: CDR1 PRHDT, CDR2 FYEKMQ (reference sequence).

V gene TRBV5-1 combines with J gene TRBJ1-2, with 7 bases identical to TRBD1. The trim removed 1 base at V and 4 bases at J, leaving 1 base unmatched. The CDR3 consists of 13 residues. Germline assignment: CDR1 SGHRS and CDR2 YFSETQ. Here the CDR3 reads CASSLRDSYGYTF. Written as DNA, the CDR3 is TGCGCCAGCAGCTTGAGGGACAGCTATGGCTACACCTTC.

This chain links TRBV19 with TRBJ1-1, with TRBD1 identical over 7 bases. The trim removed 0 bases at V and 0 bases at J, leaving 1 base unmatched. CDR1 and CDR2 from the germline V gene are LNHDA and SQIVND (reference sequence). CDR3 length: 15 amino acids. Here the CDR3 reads CASSIEGQMNTEAFF. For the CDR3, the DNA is TGTGCCAGTAGTATAGAGGGACAGATGAACACTGAAGCTTTCTTT.

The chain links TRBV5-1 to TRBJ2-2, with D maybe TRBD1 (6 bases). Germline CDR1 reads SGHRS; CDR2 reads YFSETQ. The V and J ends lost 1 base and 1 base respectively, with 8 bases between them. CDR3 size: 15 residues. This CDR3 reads CASSLRDKNTGELFF. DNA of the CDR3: TGCGCCAGCAGCTTGAGGGACAAGAACACCGGGGAGCTGTTTTTT.

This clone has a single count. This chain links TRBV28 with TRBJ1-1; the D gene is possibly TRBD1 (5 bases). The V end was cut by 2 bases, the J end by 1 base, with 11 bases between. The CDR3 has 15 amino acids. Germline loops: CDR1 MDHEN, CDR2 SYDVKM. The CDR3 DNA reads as TGTGCCAGCAGTTTAGCGGGGCAGGGGAACACTGAAGCTTTCTTT. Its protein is CASSLAGQGNTEAFF.

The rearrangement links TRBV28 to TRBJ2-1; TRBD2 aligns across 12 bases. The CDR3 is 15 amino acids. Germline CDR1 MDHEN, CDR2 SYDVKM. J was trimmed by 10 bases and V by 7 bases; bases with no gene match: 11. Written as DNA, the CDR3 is TGTGCCAGCAATTCGCCTAGCGGGAGGGCCGGCGAGCAGTTCTTC. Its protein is CASNSPSGRAGEQFF.

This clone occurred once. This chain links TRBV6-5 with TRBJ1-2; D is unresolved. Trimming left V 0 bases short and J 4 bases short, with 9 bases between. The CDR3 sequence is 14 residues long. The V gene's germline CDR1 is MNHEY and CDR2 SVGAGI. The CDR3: CASSYSGRSYGYTF. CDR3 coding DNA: TGTGCCAGCAGTTACTCAGGTCGGAGCTATGGCTACACCTTC.

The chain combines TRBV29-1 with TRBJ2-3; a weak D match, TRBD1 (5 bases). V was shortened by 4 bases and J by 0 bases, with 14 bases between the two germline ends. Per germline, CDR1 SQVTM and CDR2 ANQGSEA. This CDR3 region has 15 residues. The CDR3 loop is CSVAGNWASTDTQYF. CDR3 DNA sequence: TGCAGCGTTGCAGGGAACTGGGCTAGCACAGATACGCAGTATTTT.

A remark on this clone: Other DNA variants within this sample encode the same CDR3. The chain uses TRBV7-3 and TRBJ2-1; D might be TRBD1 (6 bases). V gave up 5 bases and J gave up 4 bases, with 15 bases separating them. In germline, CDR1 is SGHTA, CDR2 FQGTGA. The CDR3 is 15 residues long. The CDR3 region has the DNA TGTGCCAGCAGCCTGGGACAAGGACCTTACAATGAGCAGTTCTTC. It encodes CASSLGQGPYNEQFF.

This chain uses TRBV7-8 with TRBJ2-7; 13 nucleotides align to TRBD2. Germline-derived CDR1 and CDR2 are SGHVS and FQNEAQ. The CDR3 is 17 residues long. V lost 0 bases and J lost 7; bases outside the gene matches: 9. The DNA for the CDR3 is TGTGCCAGCAGCTTAGCGAGGGGACTAGCGGGACTAGATGAGCAGTACTTC. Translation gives CASSLARGLAGLDEQYF.

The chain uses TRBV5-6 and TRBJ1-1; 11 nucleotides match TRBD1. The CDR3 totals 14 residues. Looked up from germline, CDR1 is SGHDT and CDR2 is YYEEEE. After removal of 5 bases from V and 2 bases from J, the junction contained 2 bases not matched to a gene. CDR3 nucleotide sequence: TGTGCCAGCAGGTGGACAGGGGGCAACACTGAAGCTTTCTTT. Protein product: CASRWTGGNTEAFF. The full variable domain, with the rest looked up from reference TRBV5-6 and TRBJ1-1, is DAGVTQSPTHLIKTRGQQVTLRCSPKSGHDTVSWYQQALGQGPQFIFQYYEEEERQRGNFPDRFSGHQFPNYSSELNVNALLLGDSALYLCASRWTGGNTEAFFGQGTRLTVV.

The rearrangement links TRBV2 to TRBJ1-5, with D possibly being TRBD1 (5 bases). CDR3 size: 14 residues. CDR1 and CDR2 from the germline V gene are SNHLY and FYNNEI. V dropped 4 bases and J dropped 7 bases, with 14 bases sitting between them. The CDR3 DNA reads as TGTGCCAGCAGTGGCCTGGGGGGTGGACAGCCCCAGCATTTT. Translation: CASSGLGGGQPQHF.

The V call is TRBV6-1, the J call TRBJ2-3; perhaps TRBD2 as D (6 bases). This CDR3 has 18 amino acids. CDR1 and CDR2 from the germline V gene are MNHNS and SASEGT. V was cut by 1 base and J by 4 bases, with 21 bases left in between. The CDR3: CASSEEVVTRWGADTQYF. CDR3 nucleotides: TGTGCCAGCAGTGAAGAGGTGGTGACAAGGTGGGGGGCAGATACGCAGTATTTT.

The CDR3, as DNA: TGTGCCAGCAGCTTGGAAGGGGATGGCTACACCTTC. This sequence encodes CASSLEGDGYTF. The chain links TRBV5-4 to TRBJ1-2; possibly TRBD1 for D (5 bases). Trimming cost V 0 bases and J 6 bases, with 6 bases left between them. This CDR3 is built from 12 residues. Germline-derived CDR1 and CDR2 are SGHNT and YYREEE (reference sequence).

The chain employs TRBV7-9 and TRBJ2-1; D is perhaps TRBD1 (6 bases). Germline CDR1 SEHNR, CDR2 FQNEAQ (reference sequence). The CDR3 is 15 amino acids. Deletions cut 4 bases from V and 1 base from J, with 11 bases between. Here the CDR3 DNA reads TGTGCCAGCAGCTATACAGGGACATCCTACAATGAGCAGTTCTTC. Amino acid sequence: CASSYTGTSYNEQFF.

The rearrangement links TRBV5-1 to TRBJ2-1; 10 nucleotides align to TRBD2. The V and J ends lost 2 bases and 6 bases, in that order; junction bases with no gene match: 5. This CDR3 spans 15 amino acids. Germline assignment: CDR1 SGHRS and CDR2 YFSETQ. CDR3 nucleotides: TGCGCCAGCAGCTTCTCTAGCGGGAGTATCAATGAGCAGTTCTTC. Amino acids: CASSFSSGSINEQFF.

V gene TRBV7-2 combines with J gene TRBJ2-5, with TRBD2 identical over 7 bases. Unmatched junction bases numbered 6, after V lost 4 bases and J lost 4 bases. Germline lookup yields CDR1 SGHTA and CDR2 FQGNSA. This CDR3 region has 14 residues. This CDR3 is CASSWGGTTETQYF. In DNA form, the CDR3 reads TGTGCCAGCAGCTGGGGTGGGACTACAGAGACCCAGTACTTC.

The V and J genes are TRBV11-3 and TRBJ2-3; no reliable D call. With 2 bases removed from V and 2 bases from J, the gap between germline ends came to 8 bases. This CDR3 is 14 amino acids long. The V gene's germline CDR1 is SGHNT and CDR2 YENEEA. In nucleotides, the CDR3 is TGTGCCAGCAGCTTAACACAGAACACAGATACGCAGTATTTT. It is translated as CASSLTQNTDTQYF.

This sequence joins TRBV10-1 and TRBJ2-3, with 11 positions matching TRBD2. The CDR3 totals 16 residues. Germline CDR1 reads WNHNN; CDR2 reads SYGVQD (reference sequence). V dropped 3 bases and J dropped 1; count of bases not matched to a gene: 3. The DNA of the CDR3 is TGCGCCAGCAGTGAACAACTAGCGGGAGGCACAGATACGCAGTATTTT. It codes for CASSEQLAGGTDTQYF.